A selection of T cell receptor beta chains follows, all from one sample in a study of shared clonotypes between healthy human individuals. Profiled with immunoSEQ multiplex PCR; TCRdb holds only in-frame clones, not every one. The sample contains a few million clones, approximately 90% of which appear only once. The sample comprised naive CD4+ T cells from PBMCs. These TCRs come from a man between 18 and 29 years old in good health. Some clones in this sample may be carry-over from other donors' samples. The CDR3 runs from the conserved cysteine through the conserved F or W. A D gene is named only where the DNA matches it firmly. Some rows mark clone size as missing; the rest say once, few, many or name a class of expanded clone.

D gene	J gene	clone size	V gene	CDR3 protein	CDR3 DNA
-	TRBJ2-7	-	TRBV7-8	CASSRGFLSYEQYF	TGTGCCAGCAGCCGGGGGTTTCTCTCCTACGAGCAGTACTTC
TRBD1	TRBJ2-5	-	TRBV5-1	CASFPKGQGVQETQYF	TGCGCCAGCTTCCCGAAAGGGCAGGGGGTACAAGAGACCCAGTACTTC
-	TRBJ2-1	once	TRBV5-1	CASSLLAGRYNEQFF	TGCGCCAGCAGCTTGTTGGCGGGAAGGTACAATGAGCAGTTCTTC
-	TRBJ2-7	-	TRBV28	CASSRGGGSSYEQYF	TGTGCCAGCAGCCGCGGGGGCGGGTCCTCCTACGAGCAGTACTTC
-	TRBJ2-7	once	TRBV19	CASTPRGREQYF	TGTGCCAGTACCCCTCGCGGGCGCGAGCAGTACTTC
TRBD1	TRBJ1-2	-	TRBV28	CASSFLGQRENYGYTF	TGTGCCAGCAGTTTTTTGGGACAGAGGGAAAACTATGGCTACACCTTC
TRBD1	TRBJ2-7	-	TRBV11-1	CASSPGQVAVYEQYF	TGTGCCAGCAGCCCCGGACAGGTTGCCGTCTACGAGCAGTACTTC
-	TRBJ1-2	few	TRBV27	CASSTHTGNYGYTF	TGTGCCAGCAGTACACACACAGGAAACTATGGCTACACCTTC
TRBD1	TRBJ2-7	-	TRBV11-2	CASSFAGTVSYEQYF	TGTGCCAGCAGCTTCGCCGGGACAGTCTCCTACGAGCAGTACTTC
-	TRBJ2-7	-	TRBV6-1	CASKIQVGIEQYF	TGTGCCAGCAAAATCCAGGTGGGCATCGAGCAGTACTTC
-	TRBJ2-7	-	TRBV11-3	CASTQGEVSYEQYF	TGTGCCAGCACCCAAGGGGAAGTCTCCTACGAGCAGTACTTC
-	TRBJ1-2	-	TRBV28	CASRLSGLGHGYTF	TGTGCCAGCAGGCTCTCAGGATTGGGTCATGGCTACACCTTC
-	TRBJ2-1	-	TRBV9	CASSANSGAYNEQFF	TGTGCCAGCAGCGCCAATAGCGGAGCCTACAATGAGCAGTTCTTC